This section outlines one T cell receptor beta chain sequence together with its context. Antigen: not known. V was pared by 4 bases and J by 4 bases, with 14 bases between. The germline CDR1 and CDR2 sequences are SGHDT and YYEEEE. The CDR3 covers 14 residues. Sample treatment: approximately nine-day PBMC culture with coronavirus spike peptide pools or control peptides (ViraFEST assay). The Oncomine TCR Beta short-read assay was applied to DNA of cultured CD4+ T cells. TCRdb reanalysed the PCR reads using MiXCR and keeps one entry per CDR3 protein. The data contain more than 15,000 distinct CDR3 sequences, 43% of them singletons. This specimen comes from a study of vaccination and CD4 T cells after COVID-19. On the study more broadly: Vaccination of participants consisted of two doses of either BNT162b2 or mRNA-1273 vaccine.

This TCR derives from a human donor who had recovered from COVID-19. V gene TRBV5-6 combines with J gene TRBJ1-2; D remains unclear. The source material was CD4+ T cells from blood, cultured in vitro. CDR3 in amino acids: CASSLPGFAYGYTF. The CDR3 coding sequence is TGTGCCAGCAGCCTCCCGGGGTTTGCCTATGGCTACACCTTC.